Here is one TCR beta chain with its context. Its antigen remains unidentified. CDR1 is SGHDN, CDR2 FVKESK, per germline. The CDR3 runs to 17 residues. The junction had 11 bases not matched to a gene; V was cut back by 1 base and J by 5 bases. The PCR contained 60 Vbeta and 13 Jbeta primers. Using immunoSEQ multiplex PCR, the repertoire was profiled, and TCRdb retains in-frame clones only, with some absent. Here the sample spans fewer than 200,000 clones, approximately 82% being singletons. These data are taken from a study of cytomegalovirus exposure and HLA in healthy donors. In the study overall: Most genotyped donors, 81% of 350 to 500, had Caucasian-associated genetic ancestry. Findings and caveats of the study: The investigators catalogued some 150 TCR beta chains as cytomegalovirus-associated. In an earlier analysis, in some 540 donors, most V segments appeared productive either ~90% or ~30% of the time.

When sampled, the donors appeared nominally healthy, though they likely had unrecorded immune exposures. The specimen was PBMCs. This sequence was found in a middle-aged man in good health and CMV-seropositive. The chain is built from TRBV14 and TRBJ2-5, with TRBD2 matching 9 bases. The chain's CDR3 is CASSQGLIAGARETQYF. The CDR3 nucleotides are TGTGCCAGCAGCCAAGGTTTAATAGCGGGAGCTCGGGAGACCCAGTACTTC.